This T cell receptor beta chain was sequenced for a study of regulatory T cells in long-lasting Graves disease. TCR beta libraries were built with iRepertoire HTBI primers and Arm-PCR of CDR3 regions. TCRdb recomputed calls from the multiplex PCR reads with MiXCR, one row per CDR3 protein. The data show about 440,000 distinct CDR3 sequences, with around 17% seen just once and about a quarter held by the top ten. This clonotype was counted between two and nine times. Time point specified: newly diagnosed GD, antithyroid drugs for less than 3 months. PBMCs were the source of the RNA used for TCR sequencing. Blood from the periphery, nine milliliters in all, was drawn into EDTA tubes. The sample was also reused in another study, on T cells in Graves' hyperthyroidism and ophthalmopathy. That study reports: Patients having uncontrolled infection, another autoimmune disease, pregnancy or lactation were not included.

This TCR was recovered from a woman under 30 with Graves disease. The sample was peripheral blood mononuclear cells (PBMCs), taken at new diagnosis, from a patient treated with antithyroid drugs.

The CDR3 region has the DNA TGTGCCACCAGTGCAGGGATCGGGGAGCTGTTTTTT. Protein sequence: CATSAGIGELFF. This sequence joins TRBV24-1 and TRBJ2-2; perhaps TRBD1 as D (5 bases). Between the trimmed V and J ends, which lost 5 bases and 7 bases, there was a span of 7 bases. CDR1 and CDR2 (germline): KGHDR, SFDVKD. The length of the CDR3 is 12 residues.